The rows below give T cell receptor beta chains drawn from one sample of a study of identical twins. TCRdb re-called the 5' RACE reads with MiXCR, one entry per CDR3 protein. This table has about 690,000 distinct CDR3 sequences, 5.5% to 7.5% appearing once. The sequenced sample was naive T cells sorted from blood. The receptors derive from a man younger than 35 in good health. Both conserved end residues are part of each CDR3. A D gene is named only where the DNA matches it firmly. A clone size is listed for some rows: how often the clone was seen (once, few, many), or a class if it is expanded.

TGTGCCAGCAGCTTAGATTCTTCAGGGGGCAGTCAGCCCCAGCATTTT	CASSLDSSGGSQPQHF	TRBV7-9	TRBJ1-5	TRBD1	-
TGTGCCAGCCTCCGGGACACACGAACCTACGAGCAGTACTTC	CASLRDTRTYEQYF	TRBV6-1	TRBJ2-7	-	-
TGCAGCGCCCGAAGGGGGCCTGGCTACACCTTC	CSARRGPGYTF	TRBV29-1	TRBJ1-2	TRBD1	many
TGCAGTGCTAGTGGTTGGACTTCCCAAGAGACCCAGTACTTC	CSASGWTSQETQYF	TRBV20-1	TRBJ2-5	-	many
TGCAGTGCTCCAGCGGGAATGGGCACAGATACGCAGTATTTT	CSAPAGMGTDTQYF	TRBV20-1	TRBJ2-3	TRBD2	-
TGTGCCAGCAGGCCACTACCAGGGACTAGCGGGAGAACCGGGGAGCTGTTTTTT	CASRPLPGTSGRTGELFF	TRBV12-3/TRBV12-4	TRBJ2-2	TRBD2	many
TGTGCCAGCAGTTCTGCCGATGGGTTGGGGAACACTGAAGCTTTCTTT	CASSSADGLGNTEAFF	TRBV6-5	TRBJ1-1	-	-
TGTGCCAGCGGCCTAGACAGGGCCGGGGAGCTGTTTTTT	CASGLDRAGELFF	TRBV27	TRBJ2-2	TRBD1	many
TGCGCCAGCAGCGGCCCCGGGGTCTATGAGCAGTTCTTC	CASSGPGVYEQFF	TRBV5-1	TRBJ2-1	-	-
TGCAGCGTCTCCGGGACAGGCGTTACCTACGAGCAGTACTTC	CSVSGTGVTYEQYF	TRBV29-1	TRBJ2-7	TRBD1	-
TGTGCCAGCAGTCATAAAAGTGAGCAGTTCTTC	CASSHKSEQFF	TRBV6-2/TRBV6-3	TRBJ2-1	-	-
TGTGCCACCAGTGACCCAGGGGTTGGCAATCAGCCCCAGCATTTT	CATSDPGVGNQPQHF	TRBV24-1	TRBJ1-5	-	many
TGCGCCAGCGCCACCGGGACGGATTATGGCTACACCTTC	CASATGTDYGYTF	TRBV5-1	TRBJ1-2	-	-
TGTGCCAGCAGATTTATGGATAACTCTGGGGCCAACGTCCTGACTTTC	CASRFMDNSGANVLTF	TRBV27	TRBJ2-6	-	-
TGTGCCAGCAGCGCGGACGGAGTTAGCACAGATACGCAGTATTTT	CASSADGVSTDTQYF	TRBV7-8	TRBJ2-3	-	few
TGTGCCAGCAGCCACACCACGCTAGCGGGAGGGCCCAATGAGCAGTTCTTC	CASSHTTLAGGPNEQFF	TRBV7-8	TRBJ2-1	TRBD2	-
TGTGCCAGCAGCCAAGATGGGTTTAGTACTAGCCCGAGGTATTTT	CASSQDGFSTSPRYF	TRBV4-2	TRBJ2-3	-	-
TGCAGCGTTCGGGGCACGAGCAATCAGCCCCAGCATTTT	CSVRGTSNQPQHF	TRBV29-1	TRBJ1-5	-	many
TGTGCCAGCAGCCGAGCCCGCTCCTACAATGAGCAGTTCTTC	CASSRARSYNEQFF	TRBV3-1	TRBJ2-1	-	many
TGTGCCAGCTCACGTGACAGGTTACAAGAGACCCAGTACTTC	CASSRDRLQETQYF	TRBV18	TRBJ2-5	-	many
TGCAGTGCTAGAGGAACCGGACAGGTCTACGAGCAGTACTTC	CSARGTGQVYEQYF	TRBV20-1	TRBJ2-7	TRBD1	many
TGTGCCAGCAGTGAGGGGGGAGACTATGGCTACACCTTC	CASSEGGDYGYTF	TRBV6-1	TRBJ1-2	-	few
TGTGCCAGCAGCCATAAATCGGGACAGGCGAACACCGGGGAGCTGTTTTTT	CASSHKSGQANTGELFF	TRBV7-9	TRBJ2-2	TRBD1	many
TGCAGCGTGCTACGGGCCACCGGCGGAGGGCAGTTCTTC	CSVLRATGGGQFF	TRBV29-1	TRBJ2-1	-	many
TGTGCCAGCAGTTTTACGACAGGGACCGAGCAGTTCTTC	CASSFTTGTEQFF	TRBV28	TRBJ2-1	TRBD1	many
TGTGCCAGCAGCCAAGAGGAGGGTCCGGCCTACGAGCAGTACTTC	CASSQEEGPAYEQYF	TRBV3-1	TRBJ2-7	-	many
TGTGCCAGCACCGCGGGGATCTATGAGCAGTTCTTC	CASTAGIYEQFF	TRBV7-2	TRBJ2-1	-	-
TGTGCCAGCTCCTCGGGGACAGGGAATAATTCACCCCTCCACTTT	CASSSGTGNNSPLHF	TRBV6-1	TRBJ1-6	TRBD1	few
TGTGCCAGCAGTTTAACACTAGCGGGAGGCCGGGGTGAGACCCAGTACTTC	CASSLTLAGGRGETQYF	TRBV12-3/TRBV12-4	TRBJ2-5	TRBD2	many
TGTGCCAGCAGTTTGACTGCACTCAATCAGCCCCAGCATTTT	CASSLTALNQPQHF	TRBV28	TRBJ1-5	-	many
TGCAGCGTTGATATCGGGACAGCTCAAGAGACCCAGTACTTC	CSVDIGTAQETQYF	TRBV29-1	TRBJ2-5	TRBD1	many
TGCAGCGTTGAAGATCTTCTAGCGGGAGAGGAGACCCAGTACTTC	CSVEDLLAGEETQYF	TRBV29-1	TRBJ2-5	TRBD2	-
TGTGCTAGTGGTCCTGGAGCGGGGAACACCGGGGAGCTGTTTTTT	CASGPGAGNTGELFF	TRBV12-5	TRBJ2-2	-	few
TGTGCCAGCAGCTCTACCTGGACTAGGCCCTTAACTGGAGATACGCAGTATTTT	CASSSTWTRPLTGDTQYF	TRBV11-2	TRBJ2-3	TRBD2	-
TGCGCCAGCAGCACTAGCGGGTTCTCCTCCGGGGAGCTGTTTTTT	CASSTSGFSSGELFF	TRBV5-1	TRBJ2-2	TRBD2	-
TGTGCCAGCAGTTTTGGGGCCTCTGGGGCCAACGTCCTGACTTTC	CASSFGASGANVLTF	TRBV12-3/TRBV12-4	TRBJ2-6	-	few
TGTGCCAGCAGCTATTCGGGAGGGCGAGCTTATGAGCAGTTCTTC	CASSYSGGRAYEQFF	TRBV7-9	TRBJ2-1	TRBD2	few
TGTGCCAGCAGCCCCGGACTAGCGGTCTATGAGCAGTTCTTC	CASSPGLAVYEQFF	TRBV9	TRBJ2-1	TRBD2	once
TGTGCCAGCAGCTTAGGAGATGAGCAGTTCTTC	CASSLGDEQFF	TRBV7-9	TRBJ2-1	-	many
TGCAGTGCTAGAGATGGGGGGATTGAGTTCTTC	CSARDGGIEFF	TRBV20-1	TRBJ2-1	-	many
TGTGCCAGCAGCCCTGCGACGGACGCCAAAAACATTCAGTACTTC	CASSPATDAKNIQYF	TRBV11-2	TRBJ2-4	-	few
TGTGCCAGCAGTGCGACTAGCGGGGGGGTCAATGAGCAGTTCTTC	CASSATSGGVNEQFF	TRBV6-1	TRBJ2-1	TRBD2	-
TGCAGTGCCACCAGACTAGCGGGGAAGGATACGCAGTATTTT	CSATRLAGKDTQYF	TRBV20-1	TRBJ2-3	TRBD2	many